This passage covers 10 T cell receptor beta chains from one sample sequenced in a study of human T cells and chemical hapten exposure. Stated time point: pre-sensitization, week 0. The treatment denotes: therapeutic diphenylcyclopropenone sensitization with weekly scalp DPC. TCRdb recomputed calls from the RACE reads with MiXCR, one row per CDR3 protein. This sample has approximately 400,000 distinct CDR3 sequences, with around 5.5% found just once. The sequencing used whole blood, collected in connection with sensitization to the hapten diphenylcyclopropenone (DPC). The receptors here all came from a woman in her fifties or sixties with alopecia areata. Some clones in this sample may be carry-over from other donors' samples.

This clonotype was counted at least ten times. The chain has TRBV9 and TRBJ1-2; D unresolved. Germline V gene lookup returns CDR1 SGDLS and CDR2 YYNGEE. The CDR3 spans 13 residues. V was pared by 3 bases and J by 2 bases, with 8 bases between. The CDR3 nucleotides are TGTGCCAGCAGCGCCAGGAGCAACTATGGCTACACCTTC. Its translation is CASSARSNYGYTF. The full variable domain, in which reference TRBV9 and TRBJ1-2 provide the parts outside the CDR3, is DSGVTQTPKHLITATGQRVTLRCSPRSGDLSVYWYQQSLDQGLQFLIQYYNGEERAKGNILERFSAQQFPDLHSELNLSSLELGDSALYFCASSARSNYGYTFGSGTRLTVV.

This clonotype was found many times. The chain links TRBV29-1 to TRBJ2-1; 10 positions match TRBD1. After removal of 6 bases from V and 9 bases from J, the junction contained 5 bases not matched to a gene. The CDR3 covers 12 residues. Germline values: CDR1 SQVTM, CDR2 ANQGSEA. The chain's CDR3 is CSVGQGMGEQFF. CDR3 sequence (DNA): TGCAGCGTGGGACAGGGGATGGGTGAGCAGTTCTTC.

The genes are TRBV29-1 and TRBJ1-2, with D hard to call. Deletions cut 4 bases from V and 4 bases from J, with 10 bases between. The CDR3 covers 12 residues. Germline CDR1 is SQVTM and CDR2 is ANQGSEA. CDR3 sequence (DNA): TGCAGCGTTGTCCCGGGCGGCTATGGCTACACCTTC. This gives the protein CSVVPGGYGYTF. The full variable domain, with the rest looked up from reference TRBV29-1 and TRBJ1-2, is SAVISQKPSRDICQRGTSLTIQCQVDSQVTMMFWYRQQPGQSLTLIATANQGSEATYESGFVIDKFPISRPNLTFSTLTVSNMSPEDSSIYLCSVVPGGYGYTFGSGTRLTVV.

This clonotype showed up many times. The J gene is TRBJ1-5, the V gene TRBV9; no firm D call. V gave up 0 bases and J gave up 6 bases, with 7 bases separating them. The CDR3 sequence is 13 residues long. CDR1 and CDR2 (germline): SGDLS, YYNGEE. The CDR3 spells CASSVGGSQPQHF. The CDR3 DNA follows: TGTGCCAGCAGCGTAGGGGGTAGTCAGCCCCAGCATTTT.

This clonotype was counted between two and nine times. The chain couples TRBV9 to TRBJ2-2; 8 positions match TRBD2. Losses at the gene ends were 4 bases for V and 4 bases for J; bases not matched to a gene: 9. The CDR3 is 16 residues long. Germline V gives CDR1 SGDLS, CDR2 YYNGEE. The CDR3 nucleotides are TGTGCCAGCAGCCCATCCGGGGGGGGTGGCACCGGGGAGCTGTTTTTT. This codes for CASSPSGGGGTGELFF.

This clonotype was observed a few times. This rearrangement joins TRBV29-1 to TRBJ1-1; TRBD1 might be the D (5 bases). Germline CDR1 SQVTM, CDR2 ANQGSEA. The CDR3 sequence is 12 residues long. V lost 5 bases and J lost 1, with 8 bases in between. This chain's CDR3 is CSVRTQNTEAFF. DNA of the CDR3: TGCAGCGTTCGGACACAGAACACTGAAGCTTTCTTT.

This clonotype was counted many times. This rearrangement joins TRBV7-2 to TRBJ2-7; 8 bases fit TRBD2. Trimming removed 8 bases from V and 3 bases from J; junction bases left unmatched: 9. The CDR3 covers 14 residues. Germline loops: CDR1 SGHTA, CDR2 FQGNSA. DNA for the CDR3: TGTGCCAGCTTGCCGGGACTAGAGTACTACGAGCAGTACTTC. It codes for CASLPGLEYYEQYF.

This clonotype was observed many times. The V gene is TRBV11-2, the J gene TRBJ2-3; 8 bases are shared with TRBD2. The junction had 8 bases not matched to a gene; V was cut back by 5 bases and J by 1 base. Germline CDR1 and CDR2: SGHAT and FQNNGV. CDR3 size: 16 residues. For the CDR3, the DNA is TGTGCCAGCAGCCGGTCGGGACTAGTAGGCACAGATACGCAGTATTTT. It specifies CASSRSGLVGTDTQYF. Filled out from reference TRBV11-2 and TRBJ2-3, the complete variable domain reads EAGVAQSPRYKIIEKRQSVAFWCNPISGHATLYWYQQILGQGPKLLIQFQNNGVVDDSQLPKDRFSAERLKGVDSTLKIQPAKLEDSAVYLCASSRSGLVGTDTQYFGPGTRLTVL.

A few counts support this clonotype. The chain's CDR3 is CASSPWRGREAFF. CDR3 nucleotide sequence: TGCGCCAGCAGCCCCTGGAGAGGGAGGGAAGCTTTCTTT. This rearrangement joins TRBV4-3 to TRBJ1-1; D is ambiguous. Between the trimmed V and J ends, which lost 4 bases and 8 bases, there was a span of 14 bases. The CDR3 contains 13 residues. Germline V CDR1 and CDR2: LGHNA, YSLEER.

This clonotype was picked up a small number of times. The chain links TRBV15 to TRBJ1-5; TRBD1 agrees at 7 bases. The CDR3 consists of 16 residues. Germline loops: CDR1 LNHNV, CDR2 YYDKDF (reference sequence). After removal of 2 bases from V and 0 bases from J, the junction contained 4 bases not matched to a gene. The CDR3 DNA follows: TGTGCCACCAGCAGATTCGGGACAGCTAGCAATCAGCCCCAGCATTTT. Its translation is CATSRFGTASNQPQHF.